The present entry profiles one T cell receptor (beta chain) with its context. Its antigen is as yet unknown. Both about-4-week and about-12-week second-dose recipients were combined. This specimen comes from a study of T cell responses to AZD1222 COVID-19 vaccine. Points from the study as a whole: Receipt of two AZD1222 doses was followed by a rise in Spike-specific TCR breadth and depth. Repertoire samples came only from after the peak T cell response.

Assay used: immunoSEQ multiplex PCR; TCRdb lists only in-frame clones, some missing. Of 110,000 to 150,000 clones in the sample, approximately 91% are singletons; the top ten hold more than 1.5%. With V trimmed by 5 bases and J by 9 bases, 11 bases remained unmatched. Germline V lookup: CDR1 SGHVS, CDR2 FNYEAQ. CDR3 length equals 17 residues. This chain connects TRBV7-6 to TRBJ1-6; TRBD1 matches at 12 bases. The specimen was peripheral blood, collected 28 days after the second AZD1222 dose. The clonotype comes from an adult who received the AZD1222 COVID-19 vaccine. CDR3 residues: CASSPLSQGQGASPLHF. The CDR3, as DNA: TGTGCCAGCAGCCCCCTTAGTCAGGGACAGGGGGCTTCACCCCTCCACTTT.